This record concerns one T cell receptor (beta chain) sequence. Its cognate antigen is unknown. CDR1 and CDR2 from the germline V gene are SGHRS and YFSETQ. The CDR3 totals 16 residues. V lost 4 bases and J lost 7, with 18 bases in between. The draw of peripheral blood yielded approximately 10 milliliters from each donor. The sample is drawn from a study of blood T cells in healthy people across ages. General study points: Significant beta diversity loss was already apparent by age approximately 40, declining roughly linearly. The long-lived group displayed more naive CD4+ cells, plus higher diversity, than the aged donors did. No one knew whether donors had CMV, which possibly confounded expanded clonotype changes.

Then a second PCR, running roughly 7 to 11 cycles, was carried out with a sample-barcoded 5' primer and a J-beta primer mix. TCRdb processed the 5' RACE reads anew with MiXCR; each CDR3 protein has one entry. The data contain about 1.4 million distinct CDR3 sequences, approximately 59% of them singletons. The rearrangement uses TRBV5-1 and TRBJ1-6, with D tentatively TRBD1 (5 bases). This TCR derives from a man aged 18 to 29 in good health. Sequencing was performed on blood. As DNA, the CDR3 is TGCGCCAGCAGCAGGATCATCGGGGACGGCAATTCACCCCTCCACTTT. Translation: CASSRIIGDGNSPLHF.